One sample yielded the 11 T cell receptor beta chains listed below, sequenced in a study of regulatory T cells in long-lasting Graves disease. Time point defined: newly diagnosed GD, antithyroid drugs for less than 3 months. Following extraction of RNA from PBMCs, that RNA was used to make the TCR library. In building TCR beta libraries, iRepertoire HTBI primers were used together with Arm-PCR of CDR3 regions. TCRdb re-called the multiplex PCR reads with MiXCR, one entry per CDR3 protein. The sample includes 250,000 to 300,000 distinct CDR3 sequences, 15% to 20% of them seen just once. These same data were also listed under a study on T cells in Graves' hyperthyroidism and ophthalmopathy.

Sequencing used peripheral blood mononuclear cells (PBMCs), obtained at new diagnosis, from a patient treated with antithyroid drugs. All receptors derive from a woman aged 25-40 years with Graves disease.

This clonotype has a count of ten or more. The chain links TRBV12-3 or TRBV12-4 to TRBJ1-1; D call uncertain. V was pared by 3 bases and J by 8 bases, with 13 bases between. This CDR3 is built from 13 residues. CDR3 in DNA: TGTGCCAGCAGTTTTGGCCCACGGGTAGAAGCTTTCTTT. Amino acid sequence: CASSFGPRVEAFF.

This clonotype was detected ten times or more. The V and J genes are TRBV6-2 or TRBV6-3 and TRBJ2-1, with no clear D. Germline CDR1 is MNHEY and CDR2 is SVGEGT. This CDR3 comprises 15 residues. Trimming removed 5 bases at V and 6 bases at J, with 17 bases between. The CDR3 sequence: CASSVIWNGPNEQFF. The CDR3 DNA reads TGTGCCAGCAGTGTAATCTGGAATGGCCCCAATGAGCAGTTCTTC.

This clonotype has a count of ten or more. This chain uses TRBV20-1 with TRBJ1-1; TRBD1 agrees at 7 bases. After removal of 2 bases from V and 7 bases from J, the junction contained 7 bases not matched to a gene. Germline CDR1 and CDR2: DFQATT and SNEGSKA (reference sequence). The CDR3 loop spans 13 amino acids. The CDR3 DNA reads as TGCAGTGCTAGATCTGGGGGGGACAGTGAAGCTTTCTTT. Amino acid sequence: CSARSGGDSEAFF.

Ten or more counts support this clonotype. Here the CDR3 reads CASSSGLSGTEAFF. In nucleotides, the CDR3 is TGCGCCAGCAGCTCCGGACTTTCGGGCACTGAAGCTTTCTTT. The V call is TRBV5-1, the J call TRBJ1-1, with D hard to call. Germline CDR1 reads SGHRS; CDR2 reads YFSETQ. Between the trimmed V and J ends, which lost 3 bases and 4 bases, there was a span of 13 bases. The CDR3 totals 14 residues.

This clonotype was counted at least ten times. This rearrangement joins TRBV10-3 to TRBJ2-7, with unresolved D. The CDR3 spans 12 residues. Looked up from germline, CDR1 is ENHRY and CDR2 is SYGVKD. The V end lost 8 bases, the J end lost 2 bases, and 10 bases lay between the germline ends. The CDR3 protein is CAIGSETYEQYF. The CDR3 DNA follows: TGTGCCATCGGGTCCGAAACCTACGAGCAGTACTTC.

This clonotype was observed many times. The gene calls are TRBV2 and TRBJ2-1; D gene ambiguous. Germline V gene lookup returns CDR1 SNHLY and CDR2 FYNNEI. Trimming removed 6 bases at V and 5 bases at J, with 11 bases between. CDR3 length: 13 amino acids. The CDR3 nucleotides read TGTGCCAGCAGGCCCGACGTAAACAATGAGCAGTTCTTC. It encodes CASRPDVNNEQFF.

The chain couples TRBV7-2 to TRBJ2-3; 10 nucleotides match TRBD2. V dropped 4 bases and J dropped 6; count of bases not matched to a gene: 10. Germline lookup yields CDR1 SGHTA and CDR2 FQGNSA. CDR3 size: 16 residues. Here the CDR3 reads CASSSSSGGKRDTQYF. CDR3 nucleotide sequence: TGTGCCAGCAGCTCCTCTAGCGGGGGAAAGCGGGATACGCAGTATTTT.

This clonotype was counted ten times or more. This chain joins TRBV20-1 and TRBJ2-3; the match to TRBD2 covers 13 bases. In germline, CDR1 is DFQATT, CDR2 SNEGSKA (reference sequence). Unmatched junction bases numbered 8, after V lost 2 bases and J lost 6 bases. The CDR3 runs 16 residues. The CDR3 loop reads CSARLATSGGADTQYF. The CDR3 DNA sequence: TGCAGTGCTAGACTTGCCACTAGCGGGGGGGCCGATACGCAGTATTTT.

This clonotype has ten or more counts. The chain couples TRBV11-2 to TRBJ1-3, with unresolved D. V was pared by 6 bases and J by 3 bases, with 9 bases between. This CDR3 contains 13 residues. In germline, CDR1 is SGHAT, CDR2 FQNNGV. CDR3 nucleotide sequence: TGTGCCAGCAGGACATTAGATGGAAACACCATATATTTT. This encodes CASRTLDGNTIYF.

Of note for this clonotype: This is likely an artifact of a read error, given a far larger clone one base away. The chain employs TRBV7-8 and TRBJ1-5; D unclear. Germline CDR1 is SGHVS and CDR2 is FQNEAQ. The CDR3 runs to 20 residues. The CDR3 protein is CASSQDWEVGPPRKDQPQQF. CDR3 DNA: TGTGCCAGCAGCCAAGATTGGGAAGTAGGTCCCCCCAGAAAAGATCAGCCCCAGCAGTTT. The whole variable domain, remainder taken from reference TRBV7-8 and TRBJ1-5, is GAGVSQSPRYKVAKRGQDVALRCDPISGHVSLFWYQQALGQGPEFLTYFQNEAQLDKSGLPSDRFFAERPEGSVSTLKIQRTQQEDSAVYLCASSQDWEVGPPRKDQPQQFGDGTRLSIL.

This clonotype came up many times. CDR3 amino acids: CATSRDQGLEQFF. For the CDR3, the DNA is TGTGCCACCTCCCGGGACCAGGGGCTTGAGCAGTTCTTC. V and J are TRBV2 and TRBJ2-1; D perhaps matches TRBD1 (6 bases). The CDR3 totals 13 residues. V was pared by 10 bases and J by 9 bases, with 19 bases between. Germline CDR1 reads SNHLY; CDR2 reads FYNNEI.